The 17 T cell receptor beta chains reported below all come from one sample, sequenced in a study of T cell responses to AZD1222 COVID-19 vaccine. TCRdb keeps only in-frame clones here, not all; method: immunoSEQ multiplex PCR. The sample lists about 180,000 clones, 70% to 90% occurring once. This material consisted of peripheral blood, taken 28 days after the second AZD1222 dose. Receptors were obtained from an adult who received the AZD1222 COVID-19 vaccine.

This rearrangement joins TRBV5-6 to TRBJ1-1; D is possibly TRBD1 (5 bases). The germline CDR1 and CDR2 sequences are SGHDT and YYEEEE. The length of the CDR3 is 13 residues. V shed 4 bases and J shed 2 bases, with 9 bases lying between them. The CDR3 is CASSHDRNTEAFF. CDR3 sequence (DNA): TGTGCCAGCAGCCACGACAGAAACACTGAAGCTTTCTTT.

This clone was observed a single time. The chain couples TRBV4-3 to TRBJ2-1; 7 bases agree with TRBD1. This CDR3 is built from 15 residues. CDR1 and CDR2 (germline): LGHNA, YSLEER. The trim removed 4 bases at V and 7 bases at J, leaving 10 bases unmatched. The chain's CDR3 is CASSPLGRGQNEQFF. CDR3 DNA: TGCGCCAGCAGCCCTTTAGGTAGGGGGCAAAATGAGCAGTTCTTC.

The chain is built from TRBV19 and TRBJ2-5; D may be TRBD2 (6 bases). Germline V CDR1 and CDR2: LNHDA, SQIVND (reference sequence). Trimming shortened V by 7 bases and J by 5 bases, and 20 bases separated the two germline ends. This CDR3 region has 15 residues. The CDR3 reads CASTRRASERETQYF. CDR3 sequence (DNA): TGTGCCAGTACCCGGAGGGCCTCCGAACGGGAGACCCAGTACTTC.

This clone was recorded only once. This rearrangement joins TRBV6-5 to TRBJ2-6; D not resolved. This CDR3 is 15 amino acids long. CDR1 and CDR2 from the germline V gene are MNHEY and SVGAGI. V shed 3 bases and J shed 0 bases, with 6 bases lying between them. The CDR3 nucleotides are TGTGCCAGCAGTTATAGGAACTCTGGGGCCAACGTCCTGACTTTC. Translated, it gives CASSYRNSGANVLTF.

The chain carries TRBV19 and TRBJ2-3, with D possibly TRBD1 on 7 matching bases. V gave up 8 bases and J gave up 4 bases, with 22 bases separating them. Germline CDR1 and CDR2: LNHDA and SQIVND (reference sequence). The length of the CDR3 is 16 residues. CDR3 protein: CASSNRRPRGADTQYF. The CDR3 DNA reads as TGTGCCAGTTCTAATAGGAGGCCCAGGGGGGCAGATACGCAGTATTTT.

The chain uses TRBV2 and TRBJ2-6; D is ambiguous. Germline CDR1 is SNHLY and CDR2 is FYNNEI. V lost 6 bases and J lost 1, with 19 bases in between. CDR3 length: 18 residues. CDR3 amino acids: CASSHQRDLGSGANVLTF. The CDR3 DNA reads TGTGCCAGCAGCCACCAGCGTGATCTAGGGTCTGGGGCCAACGTCCTGACTTTC.

For the CDR3, the DNA is TGTGCCAGCAGTCGACAGGGGAGTAACTATGGCTACACCTTC. Protein product: CASSRQGSNYGYTF. The rearrangement links TRBV6-5 to TRBJ1-2, with 8 positions matching TRBD1. CDR3 length: 14 amino acids. Trimming took 5 bases from V and 1 from J; bases not matched to a gene: 3. CDR1 MNHEY and CDR2 SVGAGI come from the germline V gene.

The chain has TRBV5-1 and TRBJ1-4, with 7 bases that match TRBD1. This CDR3 is built from 13 residues. V was clipped by 5 bases and J by 3 bases; unmatched bases: 1. CDR1 is SGHRS, CDR2 YFSETQ, per germline. The CDR3 DNA reads TGCGCCAGCAGGGGACAGCCTAATGAAAAACTGTTTTTT. The encoded protein is CASRGQPNEKLFF.

This chain joins TRBV3-1 (or the pseudogene TRBV3-2) and TRBJ2-2, with 7 bases aligning to TRBD2. The V gene's germline CDR1 is LGHDT and CDR2 YNNKEL (reference sequence). V lost 0 bases, J lost 7 bases, and 17 bases stayed unmatched. This CDR3 has 19 residues. As DNA, the CDR3 is TGTGCCAGCAGCCAAGAGGGACCTCTTTGCGGGAGAACGGGCGGGGAGCTGTTTTTT. It encodes CASSQEGPLCGRTGGELFF.

The DNA of the CDR3 is TGTGCCACCAGCAGAGACTCAGACAGGTTCTACGAGCAGTACTTC. Its translation: CATSRDSDRFYEQYF. V gene TRBV15 combines with J gene TRBJ2-7, with D maybe TRBD1 (6 bases). The CDR3 covers 15 residues. Germline CDR1 and CDR2: LNHNV and YYDKDF (reference sequence). Trimming pared 0 bases from V and 3 bases from J, leaving 12 bases between.

This chain uses TRBV7-9 with TRBJ2-3; 8 bases are shared with TRBD1. The CDR3 has 15 amino acids. V was pared by 0 bases and J by 1 base, with 0 bases of the junction left unmatched. Germline CDR1 reads SEHNR; CDR2 reads FQNEAQ (reference sequence). The CDR3 nucleotides read TGTGCCAGCAGCTTAGCGACAGGGGGCACAGATACGCAGTATTTT. Translating gives CASSLATGGTDTQYF.

The gene calls are TRBV27 and TRBJ1-1; D gene unclear. Trimming shortened V by 6 bases and J by 6 bases, and 11 bases separated the two germline ends. CDR3 length: 12 residues. Germline V lookup: CDR1 MNHEY, CDR2 SMNVEV (reference sequence). The CDR3 here is CASRPGEPEAFF. In DNA form, the CDR3 reads TGTGCCAGCAGGCCCGGCGAGCCTGAAGCTTTCTTT.

This clone appeared a few times. The chain carries TRBV5-1 and TRBJ2-1; 10 nucleotides line up with TRBD2. This CDR3 is 15 amino acids long. The V segment lost 0 bases and the J segment 7 bases; nucleotides outside the gene matches: 4. Germline CDR1 is SGHRS and CDR2 is YFSETQ. In DNA, the CDR3 is TGCGCCAGCAGCTTGGATACTAGCGGGGCAAATGAGCAGTTCTTC. Translating gives CASSLDTSGANEQFF. The full variable domain, with the rest looked up from reference TRBV5-1 and TRBJ2-1, is KAGVTQTPRYLIKTRGQQVTLSCSPISGHRSVSWYQQTPGQGLQFLFEYFSETQRNKGNFPGRFSGRQFSNSRSEMNVSTLELGDSALYLCASSLDTSGANEQFFGPGTRLTVL.

The V and J genes are TRBV6-2 or TRBV6-3 and TRBJ2-1; no clear D. CDR1 is MNHEY and CDR2 is SVGEGT in the germline V gene. The V gene lost 4 bases and the J gene lost 0 bases, with 7 bases spanning the gap. CDR3 size: 14 residues. In nucleotides, the CDR3 is TGTGCCAGCAGTTTCCCCTCCTCCTACAATGAGCAGTTCTTC. This sequence encodes CASSFPSSYNEQFF.

The chain employs TRBV7-9 and TRBJ1-4, with D possibly being TRBD1 (5 bases). The V gene lost 1 base and the J gene lost 12 bases, with 9 bases spanning the gap. The CDR3 consists of 12 residues. Germline assignment: CDR1 SEHNR and CDR2 FQNEAQ (reference sequence). The CDR3 DNA reads as TGTGCCAGCAGCTTAGGGTGGGGGGAACTGTTTTTT. This gives the protein CASSLGWGELFF.

V gene TRBV6-5 combines with J gene TRBJ1-5; 8 nucleotides line up with TRBD1. CDR3 length equals 13 residues. Unmatched junction bases numbered 8, after V lost 11 bases and J lost 5 bases. Germline V gene lookup returns CDR1 MNHEY and CDR2 SVGAGI. CDR3 sequence (DNA): TGTGCCTCCTCTGGACAGGGTTATCAGCCCCAGCATTTT. It translates to CASSGQGYQPQHF.

Written as DNA, the CDR3 is TGTGCCAGCAGTTTCGGGCCCCAAAAACTGTTTTTT. This sequence encodes CASSFGPQKLFF. The chain combines TRBV6-2 or TRBV6-3 with TRBJ1-4; D is unresolved. Germline V CDR1 and CDR2: MNHEY, SVGEGT. With 4 bases removed from V and 9 bases from J, the gap between germline ends came to 9 bases. This CDR3 is built from 12 residues.